This TCR beta chain appears in the sequencing data of a study of cytomegalovirus exposure and HLA in healthy donors. Study-wide results and caveats: HLA-A and HLA-B allele assignments for most subjects were reportedly predicted accurately using TCR beta sequences. Some V segments, TRBV6-2 and TRBV6-3 among them, were indistinguishable and were therefore excluded.

The CDR3 covers 13 residues. V gave up 4 bases and J gave up 4 bases, with 11 bases separating them. In germline, CDR1 is SGDLS, CDR2 YYNGEE. Comments on this clone: Its target is unknown.

13 Jbeta primers and 60 Vbeta primers were used for the PCR. Sequenced by immunoSEQ multiplex PCR; TCRdb stores in-frame clones only, minus some. The sample consists of more than 150,000 clones, approximately 84% of them appearing once. V is TRBV9 and J is TRBJ1-2; D is unresolved. The sample was PBMCs. This sequence was found in a man over 45 in good health and CMV-seropositive. The CDR3 reads CASSPIRGYGYTF. CDR3 nucleotide sequence: TGTGCCAGCAGCCCTATCCGGGGCTATGGCTACACCTTC.